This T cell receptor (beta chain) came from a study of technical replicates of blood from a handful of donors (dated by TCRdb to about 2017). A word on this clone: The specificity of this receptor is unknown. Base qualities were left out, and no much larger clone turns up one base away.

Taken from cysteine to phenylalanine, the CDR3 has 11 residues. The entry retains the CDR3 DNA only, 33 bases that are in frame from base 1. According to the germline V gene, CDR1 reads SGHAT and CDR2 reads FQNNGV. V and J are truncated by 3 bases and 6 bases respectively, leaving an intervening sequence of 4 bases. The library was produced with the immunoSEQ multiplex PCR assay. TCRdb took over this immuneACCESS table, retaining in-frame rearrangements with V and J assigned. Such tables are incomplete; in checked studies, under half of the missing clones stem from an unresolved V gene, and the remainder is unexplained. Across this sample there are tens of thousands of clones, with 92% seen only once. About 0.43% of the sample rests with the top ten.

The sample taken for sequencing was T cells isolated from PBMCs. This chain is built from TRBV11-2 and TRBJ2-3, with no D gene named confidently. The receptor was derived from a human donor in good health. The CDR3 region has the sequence CASSFPDTQYF. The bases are TGTGCCAGCAGCTTCCCTGATACGCAGTATTTT.